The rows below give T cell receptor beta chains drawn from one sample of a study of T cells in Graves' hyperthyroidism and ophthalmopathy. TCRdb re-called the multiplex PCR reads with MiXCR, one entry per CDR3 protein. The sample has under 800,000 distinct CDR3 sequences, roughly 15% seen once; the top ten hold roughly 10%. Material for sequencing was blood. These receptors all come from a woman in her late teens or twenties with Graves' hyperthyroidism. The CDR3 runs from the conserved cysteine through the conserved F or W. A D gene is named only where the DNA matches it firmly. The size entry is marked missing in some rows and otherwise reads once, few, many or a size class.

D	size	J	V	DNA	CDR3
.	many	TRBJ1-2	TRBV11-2	TGTGCCAGCAGCCCTAGAGGGGGACACCTCTATGGCTACACCTTC	CASSPRGGHLYGYTF
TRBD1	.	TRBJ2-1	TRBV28	TGTGCCAGCAGTTACCCGGGACAGTTCAACAATGAGCAGTTCTTC	CASSYPGQFNNEQFF
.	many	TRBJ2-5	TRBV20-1	TGCAGTGCCCCGTTCCGGGGTCGACAAGAGACCCAGTACTTC	CSAPFRGRQETQYF
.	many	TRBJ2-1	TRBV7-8	TGTGCCAGCAGCTTATTGGGGGGAGGCTCCTACAATGAGCAGTTCTTC	CASSLLGGGSYNEQFF
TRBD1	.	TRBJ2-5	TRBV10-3	TGTGCCATCTCCAGGGGGGAGACCCAGTACTTC	CAISRGETQYF
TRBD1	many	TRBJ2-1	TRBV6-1	TGTGCCAGCAGTCAGGGACAGCACCTTGAGCAGTTCTTC	CASSQGQHLEQFF
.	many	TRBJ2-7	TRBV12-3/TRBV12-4	TGTGCCAGCAGCCTGATTTTGGGCTACGAGCAGTACTTC	CASSLILGYEQYF
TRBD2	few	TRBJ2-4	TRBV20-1	TGCAGTGCCCCGCCGGGGGGGAGGCGGTTTGAAATAGCCAAAAACATTCAGTACTTC	CSAPPGGRRFEIAKNIQYF
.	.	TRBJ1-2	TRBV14	TGTGCCAGCAGCCGATCTGACTCTTACTATGGCTACACCTTC	CASSRSDSYYGYTF
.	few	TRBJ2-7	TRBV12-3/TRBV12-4	TGTGCCAGCAGTTTCGTAGGGGGGCTTAACGAGCAGTACTTC	CASSFVGGLNEQYF
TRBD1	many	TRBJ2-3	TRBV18	TGTGCCAGCTCACCGGGACAGGGGGGGATCGGAGATACGCAGTATTTT	CASSPGQGGIGDTQYF
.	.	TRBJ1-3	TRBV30	TGTGCCTGGAGGACAACTCAGTCGAACTCTGGAAACACCATATATTTT	CAWRTTQSNSGNTIYF
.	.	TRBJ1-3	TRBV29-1	TGCAGCGTTGAAGCGAGGACGTACATGGGATATTTT	CSVEARTYMGYF
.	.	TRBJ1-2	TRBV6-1	TGTGCCAGCAGTGAAGCCGGGGGGGACTATGGCTACACCTTC	CASSEAGGDYGYTF
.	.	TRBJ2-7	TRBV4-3	TGCGCCAGCAGCCAAGGTCGACAGCCCTCCTACGAGCAGTACTTC	CASSQGRQPSYEQYF
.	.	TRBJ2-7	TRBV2	TGTGCCAACAGGAAGGACGGAAACTCCTACGAGCAGTACTTC	CANRKDGNSYEQYF
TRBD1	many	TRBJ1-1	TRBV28	TGTGCCAGCAGTCAGACAGGGACAGAAGCTTTCTTT	CASSQTGTEAFF
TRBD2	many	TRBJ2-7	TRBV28	TGTGCCAGCAGTTTACGATGGACTAGCGGGAGCCACGAGCAGTACTTC	CASSLRWTSGSHEQYF
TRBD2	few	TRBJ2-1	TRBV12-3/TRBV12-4	TGTGCCAGCGGACTTAGCGGGAGTGGTGCCAATGAGCAGTTCTTC	CASGLSGSGANEQFF
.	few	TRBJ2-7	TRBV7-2	TGTGCCAGCAGCTTAGGAGCTTCAGGGAGGTACGAGCAGTACTTC	CASSLGASGRYEQYF
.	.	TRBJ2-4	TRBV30	TGTGCCTGGAGTGTACGGCATGGGGGGTTACTAGCCAAAAACATTCAGTACTTC	CAWSVRHGGLLAKNIQYF
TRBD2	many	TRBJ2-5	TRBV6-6	TGTGCCAGCAGTTACGGGCGACTAGCGGCTAAAGAGACCCAGTACTTC	CASSYGRLAAKETQYF
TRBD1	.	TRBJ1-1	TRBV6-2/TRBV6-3	TGTGCCAGCCGGGACAGGGAATCGAGCACTGAAGCTTTCTTT	CASRDRESSTEAFF
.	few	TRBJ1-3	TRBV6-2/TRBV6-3	TGTGCCAGCAGACCAACCGTCTACTCTGGAAACACCATATATTTT	CASRPTVYSGNTIYF
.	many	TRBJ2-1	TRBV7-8	TGTGCCAGCAGCTTAGCCCACCCGGTAGTTGGGGGATATAAGCAGTTCTTC	CASSLAHPVVGGYKQFF
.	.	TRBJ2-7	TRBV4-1	TGCGCCAGCAGCCACCCAGCGGCAGGCATGATATACGAGCAGTACTTC	CASSHPAAGMIYEQYF
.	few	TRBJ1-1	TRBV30	TGTGCCTGGAGTGTGAGGGGGGGGGGCGCGGACACTGAAGTTTTCTTT	CAWSVRGGGADTEVFF
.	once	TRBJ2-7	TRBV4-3	TGCGCCAGCAGCCAAGATGATCGTTACGAGCAGTACTTC	CASSQDDRYEQYF
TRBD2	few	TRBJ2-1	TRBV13	TGTGCCATCACCGACCCTAGCGGAGGGTTCTACAATGAGCAGTTCTTC	CAITDPSGGFYNEQFF
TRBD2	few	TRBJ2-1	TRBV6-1	TGTGCCAGCAGTGTACTAGCGACATCCTCTAATTACAATGAGCAGTTCTTC	CASSVLATSSNYNEQFF
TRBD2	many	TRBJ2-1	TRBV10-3	TGTGCCGTACGGACTAGCGGGAACTCCTACAATGAGCAGTTCTTC	CAVRTSGNSYNEQFF
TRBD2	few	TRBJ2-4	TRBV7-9	TGTGCCAGCAGCTCCCCACCGGGACTAGCGCAAAACATTCAGTACTTC	CASSSPPGLAQNIQYF
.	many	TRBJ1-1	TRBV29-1	TGCAGCGATATTACGATGAACACTGAAGCTTTCTTT	CSDITMNTEAFF
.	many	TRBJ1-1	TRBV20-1	TGCAGTGCTAGAACAAATCGGGGGACCACTGAAGCTTTCTTT	CSARTNRGTTEAFF
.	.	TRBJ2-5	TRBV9	TGTGCCAGCAGCGTAGGAGGGTCAAAAGAGACCCAGTACTTC	CASSVGGSKETQYF
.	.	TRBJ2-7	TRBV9	TGTGCCAGCAGCGAAAGGGGCGGGCTTTACTCCTACGAGCAGTACTTC	CASSERGGLYSYEQYF
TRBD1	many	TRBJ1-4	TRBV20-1	TGCAGTGCTAGGGGACCCTCGGGACAGCGTAATGAAAAACTGTTTTTT	CSARGPSGQRNEKLFF
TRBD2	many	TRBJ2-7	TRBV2	TGTGCCAGCAGTGCATCCGGTAGCGGGCCGAGCTCCTACGAGCAGTACTTC	CASSASGSGPSSYEQYF
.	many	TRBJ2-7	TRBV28	TGTGCCAGCAGTTTAACCCACGAGCAGTACTTC	CASSLTHEQYF
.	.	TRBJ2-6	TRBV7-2	TGTGCCAGCAGCTTAACAGGGAGCGGCTCTGGGGCCAACGTCCCGACTTTC	CASSLTGSGSGANVPTF
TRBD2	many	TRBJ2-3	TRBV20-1	TGCAGTGCTAGTTCCCGGGACTATCTCACAGATACGCAGTATTTT	CSASSRDYLTDTQYF
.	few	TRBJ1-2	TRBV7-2	TGTGCCAGCCGTAGTGTTCGCCGACCCGGGGGCTTAGGCTACACCTTC	CASRSVRRPGGLGYTF
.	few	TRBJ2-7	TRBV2	TGTGCCGACCGACAGGTGGCCTACGAGCAGTACTTC	CADRQVAYEQYF